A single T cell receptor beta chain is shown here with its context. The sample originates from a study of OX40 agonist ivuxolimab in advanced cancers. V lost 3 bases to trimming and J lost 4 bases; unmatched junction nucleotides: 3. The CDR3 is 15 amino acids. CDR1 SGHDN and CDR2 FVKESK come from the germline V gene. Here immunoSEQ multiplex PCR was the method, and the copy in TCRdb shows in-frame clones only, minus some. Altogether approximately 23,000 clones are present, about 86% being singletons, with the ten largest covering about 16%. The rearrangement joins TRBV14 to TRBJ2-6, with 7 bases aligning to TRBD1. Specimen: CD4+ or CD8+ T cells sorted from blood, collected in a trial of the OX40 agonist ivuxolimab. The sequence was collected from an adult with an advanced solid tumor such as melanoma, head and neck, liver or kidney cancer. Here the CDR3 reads CASSQRQGGANVLTF. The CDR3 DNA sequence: TGTGCCAGCAGCCAGAGACAGGGAGGGGCCAACGTCCTGACTTTC.